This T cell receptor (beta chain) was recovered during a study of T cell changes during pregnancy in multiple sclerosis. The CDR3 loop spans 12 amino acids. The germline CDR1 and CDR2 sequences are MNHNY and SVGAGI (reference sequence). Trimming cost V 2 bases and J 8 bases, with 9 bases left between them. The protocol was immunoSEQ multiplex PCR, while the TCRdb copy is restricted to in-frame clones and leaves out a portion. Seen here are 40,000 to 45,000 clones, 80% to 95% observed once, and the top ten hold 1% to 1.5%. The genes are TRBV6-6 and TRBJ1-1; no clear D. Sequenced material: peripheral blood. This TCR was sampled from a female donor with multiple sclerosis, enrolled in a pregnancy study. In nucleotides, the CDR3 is TGTGCCAGCAGTTACACGTCCAGGGAAGCTTTCTTT. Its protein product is CASSYTSREAFF.